Listed here are 9 T cell receptor beta chains from one sample, sequenced in a study of CD8+CD57+ T cells in acquired aplastic anemia. TCR beta VDJ and CDR3 were profiled, and genomic DNA was the template. TCRdb processed the reads anew with MiXCR; each CDR3 protein has one entry. The sample records around 220,000 distinct CDR3 sequences, about half being singletons. The patients chosen for sequencing had shown expansion of CD8+CD57+ cells (detected by flow cytometry). Material: sorted CD4+, CD8+, or CD8+CD57+ T cells (not recorded which) from PBMCs. Every receptor here comes from a human donor with aplastic anemia.

This chain joins TRBV19 and TRBJ2-1; 10 nucleotides line up with TRBD2. Germline V CDR1 and CDR2: LNHDA, SQIVND (reference sequence). The junction had 8 bases not matched to a gene; V was cut back by 7 bases and J by 5 bases. The CDR3 contains 15 residues. CDR3 residues: CASINLAGGHNEQFF. The CDR3 region has the DNA TGTGCCAGTATCAATTTAGCGGGGGGTCACAATGAGCAGTTCTTC.

This clonotype appeared many times. The gene calls are TRBV5-6 and TRBJ1-1, with D maybe TRBD1 (5 bases). Trimming left V 4 bases short and J 0 bases short, with 13 bases between. The CDR3 has 15 amino acids. Germline lookup yields CDR1 SGHDT and CDR2 YYEEEE. The chain's CDR3 is CASSPSTEVNTEAFF. CDR3 DNA: TGTGCCAGCAGCCCCTCGACAGAAGTGAACACTGAAGCTTTCTTT.

This clonotype has ten or more counts. As DNA, the CDR3 is TGTGCCAGTAGTATAAGGGGAGGGGGGTCTAGCGGGGGCTACAATGAGCAGTTCTTC. Translation: CASSIRGGGSSGGYNEQFF. The V call is TRBV19, the J call TRBJ2-1; 10 bases align to TRBD2. This CDR3 is 19 amino acids long. Germline CDR1 reads LNHDA; CDR2 reads SQIVND (reference sequence). Trimming took 2 bases from V and 3 from J; bases not matched to a gene: 13. Full variable domain (missing parts from reference TRBV19 and TRBJ2-1): DGGITQSPKYLFRKEGQNVTLSCEQNLNHDAMYWYRQDPGQGLRLIYYSQIVNDFQKGDIAEGYSVSREKKESFPLTVTSAQKNPTAFYLCASSIRGGGSSGGYNEQFFGPGTRLTVL.

This clonotype was seen a handful of times. This chain joins TRBV28 and TRBJ1-5, with 9 bases identical to TRBD1. The CDR3 consists of 16 residues. Germline CDR1 reads MDHEN; CDR2 reads SYDVKM. J lost 6 bases, V lost 2 bases, and 8 bases had no gene match. The DNA of the CDR3 is TGTGCCAGCAGTTTACTTCCGGGACAGGGAATTCAGCCCCAGCATTTT. It specifies CASSLLPGQGIQPQHF.

About this clonotype itself: Sequence at one end of the junction differs from germline and may be a read error. J is TRBJ1-4 and V is TRBV6-4; a weak D match, TRBD1 (5 bases). Looked up from germline, CDR1 is MRHNA and CDR2 is SNTAGT. The CDR3 contains 9 residues. The CDR3 DNA reads TGTGCCCGCGGGGGAAGGACTGGTTTT. It is translated as CARGGRTGF.

This clonotype occurred once. The chain recombines TRBV25-1 with TRBJ2-1, with D possibly matching TRBD1 (6 bases). The V gene lost 3 bases and the J gene lost 2 bases, with 14 bases spanning the gap. This CDR3 region has 16 residues. Germline loops: CDR1 MGHDK, CDR2 SYGVNS. The CDR3 coding sequence is TGTGCCAGCAGTGATGGTTGGGGGCGCACCTACAATGAGCAGTTCTTC. This sequence encodes CASSDGWGRTYNEQFF.

Here the CDR3 DNA reads TGCGCCAGCAGCCAAGATTTCGGCACCGGGGAGCTGTTTTTT. Protein sequence: CASSQDFGTGELFF. The chain has TRBV4-1 and TRBJ2-2; D is unresolved. V lost 0 bases and J lost 4, with 6 bases in between. CDR1 is MGHRA, CDR2 YSYEKL, per germline. The CDR3 is 14 amino acids.

This chain uses TRBV10-3 with TRBJ1-2; 11 nucleotides align to TRBD1. The CDR3 runs 14 residues. J gave up 8 bases and V 6 bases, and 8 bases lay outside the gene matches. Germline V CDR1 and CDR2: ENHRY, SYGVKD. The DNA of the CDR3 is TGTGCCATCAGAGATGGACAGGGGGCGCAGGGCTACACCTTC. Protein product: CAIRDGQGAQGYTF.

DNA for the CDR3: TGTGCCAGCATAGACCGGACGGTGGGGGGCACTGAAGCTTTCCAACAGTACTTC. It codes for CASIDRTVGGTEAFQQYF. The rearrangement joins TRBV2 to TRBJ2-7; D possibly matches TRBD1 or TRBD2 (6 bases each). Trimming took 7 bases from V and 10 from J, leaving 35 bases between them. The CDR3 loop spans 18 amino acids. Germline V lookup: CDR1 SNHLY, CDR2 FYNNEI.